A single sample is the source of the 5 T cell receptor beta chains below, sequenced in a study of control samples from healthy donors and cancer patients. The repertoire was sequenced with immunoSEQ multiplex PCR; TCRdb's copy has only in-frame clones and lacks some. The top ten hold roughly 1.6% of the sample, which has some 150,000 clones, 91% seen once. Sequenced material: blood. These receptors came from a woman between 25 and 40 years old in good health.

A single count supports this clone. The chain joins TRBV14 to TRBJ2-4, with D unclear. V lost 1 base and J lost 0, with 7 bases in between. Germline CDR1 and CDR2: SGHDN and FVKESK. The CDR3 consists of 15 residues. The CDR3 reads CASSQGLLAKNIQYF. The CDR3 coding sequence is TGTGCCAGCAGCCAAGGGCTATTAGCCAAAAACATTCAGTACTTC. Based on the CDR3 plus reference TRBV14 and TRBJ2-4, the full variable domain is EAGVTQFPSHSVIEKGQTVTLRCDPISGHDNLYWYRRVMGKEIKFLLHFVKESKQDESGMPNNRFLAERTGGTYSTLKVQPAELEDSGVYFCASSQGLLAKNIQYFGAGTRLSVL.

The CDR3 DNA reads TGTGCCAGCAACCCGACAGGGGGGAACTATGGCTACACCTTC. This gives the protein CASNPTGGNYGYTF. The chain joins TRBV6-2 or TRBV6-3 to TRBJ1-2; TRBD1 matches 9 bases. J was trimmed by 2 bases and V by 7 bases; bases with no gene match: 5. This CDR3 has 14 amino acids. Germline V gene data show CDR1 as MNHEY and CDR2 as SVGEGT.

The V and J genes are TRBV16 and TRBJ2-1; 7 nucleotides agree with TRBD2. Germline CDR1 KGHSY, CDR2 FQNENV. The trim removed 0 bases at V and 7 bases at J, leaving 9 bases unmatched. The CDR3 is made up of 16 amino acids. DNA for the CDR3: TGTGCCAGCAGCCAATCAAGGTGGGAGGGCAGAAATGAGCAGTTCTTC. This translates into CASSQSRWEGRNEQFF.

V and J are TRBV3-1 (or the pseudogene TRBV3-2) and TRBJ1-2; TRBD1 aligns across 10 bases. This CDR3 comprises 15 residues. After removal of 1 base from V and 5 bases from J, the junction contained 4 bases not matched to a gene. Germline loops: CDR1 LGHDT, CDR2 YNNKEL (reference sequence). The CDR3 nucleotides read TGTGCCAGCAGCCAAGGCCGACAGGGGGCTTATGGCTACACCTTC. It is translated as CASSQGRQGAYGYTF.

The CDR3 here is CASSVEGEAQETQYF. CDR3 nucleotides: TGTGCCAGCAGCGTAGAGGGGGAGGCCCAAGAGACCCAGTACTTC. This sequence joins TRBV9 and TRBJ2-5, with D tentatively TRBD1 or TRBD2 (6 bases each). Per germline, CDR1 SGDLS and CDR2 YYNGEE. This CDR3 comprises 15 residues. V lost 0 bases and J lost 1, with 10 bases in between.